Following are 6 T cell receptor beta chains from one sample sequenced in a study of technical replicates of blood from several donors. TCRdb's copy holds only in-frame clones and misses some; the assay was immunoSEQ multiplex PCR. The repertoire holds around 79,000 clones, with more than 85% as singletons. The material sequenced was T cells isolated from PBMCs. The receptors stem from a human donor in good health.

J is TRBJ2-7 and V is TRBV4-2, with 10 bases lining up with TRBD2. With V trimmed by 3 bases and J by 4 bases, 9 bases remained unmatched. The CDR3 runs 16 residues. Germline CDR1 LGHNA, CDR2 YNFKEQ. This CDR3 is CASSQGTSERGYEQYF. CDR3 coding DNA: TGTGCCAGCAGCCAGGGGACTAGCGAACGGGGGTACGAGCAGTACTTC.

V and J are TRBV6-5 and TRBJ1-5; D gene ambiguous. The CDR3 is 13 residues long. CDR1 and CDR2 (germline): MNHEY, SVGAGI. V was trimmed by 6 bases and J by 3 bases, leaving 9 bases between them. CDR3 in amino acids: CASSLRNNQPQHF. DNA of the CDR3: TGTGCCAGCAGCCTCCGTAACAATCAGCCCCAGCATTTT.

The table lists this clone with a count of one. The chain uses TRBV19 and TRBJ2-1, with 8 positions matching TRBD2. Trimming took 2 bases from V and 4 from J; bases not matched to a gene: 10. Per germline, CDR1 LNHDA and CDR2 SQIVND (reference sequence). CDR3 size: 17 residues. Written as DNA, the CDR3 is TGTGCCAGTAGTATATTGCTAGCGGGTGAGAGGTACAATGAGCAGTTCTTC. This encodes CASSILLAGERYNEQFF. The full variable domain, completed using reference TRBV19 and TRBJ2-1, is DGGITQSPKYLFRKEGQNVTLSCEQNLNHDAMYWYRQDPGQGLRLIYYSQIVNDFQKGDIAEGYSVSREKKESFPLTVTSAQKNPTAFYLCASSILLAGERYNEQFFGPGTRLTVL.

About this clone: Other DNA variants within this sample encode the same CDR3. This rearrangement joins TRBV27 to TRBJ1-5; D perhaps matches TRBD1 (5 bases). V lost 6 bases and J 0 bases, leaving 6 bases between the germline ends. Germline lookup yields CDR1 MNHEY and CDR2 SMNVEV (reference sequence). This CDR3 spans 13 amino acids. CDR3 loop: CASRRGSNQPQHF. Here the CDR3 DNA reads TGTGCCAGCAGAAGGGGTAGCAATCAGCCCCAGCATTTT.

This clone was seen a single time. One junction end does not reproduce the germline sequence, and a read error may be involved. V is TRBV19 and J is TRBJ1-1; D call uncertain. Germline CDR1 LNHDA, CDR2 SQIVND (reference sequence). CDR3 length equals 8 residues. CDR3 DNA: TGTGCCCTTTCCCGGCCGGGTTTT. Translation gives CALSRPGF.

V gene TRBV6-6 combines with J gene TRBJ1-2; D is ambiguous. This CDR3 region has 15 residues. Per germline, CDR1 MNHNY and CDR2 SVGAGI (reference sequence). V was trimmed by 3 bases and J by 4 bases, leaving 15 bases between them. The CDR3 DNA reads as TGTGCCAGCAGTTATGGAGGGTCGGGGATCTATGGCTACACCTTC. Translating it yields CASSYGGSGIYGYTF.